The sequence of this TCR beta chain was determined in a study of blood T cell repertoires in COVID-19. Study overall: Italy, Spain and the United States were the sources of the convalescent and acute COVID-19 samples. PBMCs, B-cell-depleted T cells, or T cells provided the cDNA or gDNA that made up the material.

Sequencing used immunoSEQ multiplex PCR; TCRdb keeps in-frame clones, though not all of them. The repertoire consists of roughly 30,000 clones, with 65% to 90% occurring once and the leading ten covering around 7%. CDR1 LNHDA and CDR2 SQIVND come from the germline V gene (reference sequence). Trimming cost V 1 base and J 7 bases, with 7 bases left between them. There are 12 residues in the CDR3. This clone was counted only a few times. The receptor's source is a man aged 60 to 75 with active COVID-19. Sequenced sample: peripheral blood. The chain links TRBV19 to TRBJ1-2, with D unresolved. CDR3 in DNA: TGTGCCAGTAGTATAGGAGACTTTGGCTACACCTTC. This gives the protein CASSIGDFGYTF.